Below are 18 T cell receptor beta chains sequenced from a single sample in a study of cytomegalovirus exposure and HLA in healthy donors. Profiled with immunoSEQ multiplex PCR; TCRdb holds only in-frame clones, not every one. The table includes roughly 70,000 clones, around 90% detected once. Sequencing was carried out using PBMCs. All receptors come from a woman under 30 in good health and CMV-seropositive.

This CDR3 is CASSLGTGEQFF. CDR3 nucleotides: TGTGCCAGCAGTTTAGGGACTGGAGAGCAGTTCTTC. The gene calls are TRBV28 and TRBJ2-1, with a tentative D call TRBD2 (6 bases). The CDR3 contains 12 residues. CDR1 and CDR2 from the germline V gene are MDHEN and SYDVKM. V was shortened by 2 bases and J by 10 bases, with 9 bases between the two germline ends.

J is TRBJ1-1 and V is TRBV7-9; D possibly corresponds to TRBD1 (5 bases). This CDR3 is built from 17 residues. Germline assignment: CDR1 SEHNR and CDR2 FQNEAQ (reference sequence). V was trimmed by 1 base and J by 3 bases, leaving 18 bases between them. In DNA form, the CDR3 reads TGTGCCAGCAGCTTAGTAGGGGCAGGGTGGGCGGACACTGAAGCTTTCTTT. Protein product: CASSLVGAGWADTEAFF.

V and J are TRBV11-2 and TRBJ2-1; 10 nucleotides align to TRBD2. CDR1 is SGHAT and CDR2 is FQNNGV in the germline V gene. The V gene end was trimmed by 5 bases and the J gene end by 3 bases; junction bases not matched to a gene: 7. There are 16 residues in the CDR3. The CDR3 is CASSQLTSGVYNEQFF. CDR3 in DNA: TGTGCCAGCAGCCAACTCACTAGCGGGGTCTACAATGAGCAGTTCTTC. The full variable domain, in which reference TRBV11-2 and TRBJ2-1 provide the parts outside the CDR3, is EAGVAQSPRYKIIEKRQSVAFWCNPISGHATLYWYQQILGQGPKLLIQFQNNGVVDDSQLPKDRFSAERLKGVDSTLKIQPAKLEDSAVYLCASSQLTSGVYNEQFFGPGTRLTVL.

A remark on this clone: Mismatch with germline at one junction end may stem from a read error. The chain carries TRBV7-7 and TRBJ2-7, with TRBD2 identical over 10 bases. Germline CDR1 reads SSHAT; CDR2 reads FNYEAQ (reference sequence). CDR3 length equals 14 residues. The CDR3 loop is CASSPLAGGYEQYF. DNA for the CDR3: TGTGCTAGCAGCCCATTAGCGGGAGGCTACGAGCAGTACTTC.

The V call is TRBV6-1, the J call TRBJ1-1; 10 nucleotides agree with TRBD1. Germline values: CDR1 MNHNS, CDR2 SASEGT. The CDR3 totals 15 residues. J was trimmed by 6 bases and V by 4 bases; bases with no gene match: 8. CDR3 DNA: TGTGCCAGCAGTGCCAAAGGACAGGGGGTGTCTGAAGCTTTCTTT. This gives the protein CASSAKGQGVSEAFF.

The chain joins TRBV5-4 to TRBJ1-2, with D possibly TRBD1 on 5 matching bases. With 5 bases removed from V and 0 bases from J, the gap between germline ends came to 11 bases. Germline values: CDR1 SGHNT, CDR2 YYREEE (reference sequence). This CDR3 comprises 14 residues. The CDR3 DNA follows: TGTGCCAGCAGACAGGCGGGAGCTAACTATGGCTACACCTTC. Translation gives CASRQAGANYGYTF.

The genes are TRBV28 and TRBJ2-1; D is perhaps TRBD2 (6 bases). The CDR3 sequence is 13 residues long. Per the germline V gene, CDR1 is MDHEN and CDR2 is SYDVKM. V was shortened by 7 bases and J by 6 bases, with 13 bases between the two germline ends. The DNA for the CDR3 is TGTGCCAGCATAGGGCGGGACCGCAATGAGCAGTTCTTC. It yields the protein CASIGRDRNEQFF. The entire variable domain, with the rest obtained from reference TRBV28 and TRBJ2-1, is as follows: DVKVTQSSRYLVKRTGEKVFLECVQDMDHENMFWYRQDPGLGLRLIYFSYDVKMKEKGDIPEGYSVSREKKERFSLILESASTNQTSMYLCASIGRDRNEQFFGPGTRLTVL.

V and J are TRBV6-5 and TRBJ1-3; D is unclear. CDR1 is MNHEY and CDR2 is SVGAGI in the germline V gene. Trimming cost V 0 bases and J 0 bases, with 9 bases left between them. The CDR3 consists of 16 residues. In DNA form, the CDR3 reads TGTGCCAGCAGTTACTCGGTCCTTAGCTCTGGAAACACCATATATTTT. Its translation: CASSYSVLSSGNTIYF.

This chain joins TRBV30 and TRBJ2-7, with D perhaps matching TRBD1 (5 bases). Germline V CDR1 and CDR2: GTSNPN, SVGIG (reference sequence). The CDR3 covers 16 residues. The V end was cut by 0 bases, the J end by 7 bases, with 22 bases between. The CDR3 protein is CAWSVPGTSPAGEQYF. The CDR3 bases are TGTGCCTGGAGTGTACCCGGCACCTCACCGGCAGGGGAGCAGTACTTC.

This chain uses TRBV29-1 with TRBJ2-1; possible D gene TRBD2, 6 bases. This CDR3 has 14 residues. The germline V gene has CDR1 SQVTM and CDR2 ANQGSEA. V was trimmed by 4 bases and J by 6 bases, leaving 16 bases between them. Here the CDR3 DNA reads TGCAGCGTTGTGGTCAGGGACTTCGGCAATGAGCAGTTCTTC. It yields the protein CSVVVRDFGNEQFF.

The chain is built from TRBV29-1 and TRBJ2-5; a possible D gene is TRBD2 (6 bases). The CDR3 length is 14 residues. CDR1 and CDR2 (germline): SQVTM, ANQGSEA. The germline V and J ends were trimmed by 8 bases and 2 bases, with 18 bases remaining between them. The CDR3 spells CSTTRAGKQETQYF. CDR3 bases: TGCAGCACCACCCGGGCGGGAAAACAAGAGACCCAGTACTTC.

This sequence joins TRBV7-9 and TRBJ2-1; 7 bases are a match to TRBD2. CDR3 length equals 15 residues. The J segment lost 7 bases and the V segment lost 4 bases, leaving 10 bases of the junction unmatched. Germline CDR1 and CDR2: SEHNR and FQNEAQ (reference sequence). CDR3 loop: CASSSPSGPGNEQFF. In nucleotides, the CDR3 is TGTGCCAGCAGCTCCCCTAGCGGCCCAGGGAATGAGCAGTTCTTC.

The rearrangement uses TRBV6-1 and TRBJ2-7, with D perhaps TRBD2 (5 bases). CDR1 is MNHNS, CDR2 SASEGT, per germline. V was clipped by 4 bases and J by 3 bases, with 13 bases between them. The CDR3 consists of 14 residues. The CDR3 region is CASSAAGLYYEQYF. The CDR3 DNA reads as TGTGCCAGCAGTGCGGCGGGCCTTTACTACGAGCAGTACTTC.

This clone occurred once. The chain recombines TRBV11-2 with TRBJ2-5, with a tentative D call TRBD2 (6 bases). V dropped 4 bases and J dropped 1 base, with 10 bases sitting between them. This CDR3 is 14 amino acids long. The germline V gene has CDR1 SGHAT and CDR2 FQNNGV. This CDR3 reads CASSSWGVQETQYF. CDR3 DNA sequence: TGTGCCAGCAGCTCTTGGGGGGTCCAAGAGACCCAGTACTTC.

V gene TRBV9 combines with J gene TRBJ2-2; 8 bases match TRBD1. CDR1 is SGDLS, CDR2 YYNGEE, per germline. The J segment lost 3 bases and the V segment lost 3 bases, leaving 10 bases of the junction unmatched. This CDR3 spans 17 amino acids. The CDR3 DNA is TGTGCCAGCAGCGCCCCCGTACAGGGGGGATACACCGGGGAGCTGTTTTTT. Amino acids: CASSAPVQGGYTGELFF.

V gene TRBV27 combines with J gene TRBJ2-3; 11 bases are a match to TRBD1. This CDR3 region has 19 residues. CDR1 and CDR2 (germline): MNHEY, SMNVEV (reference sequence). V trimming: 5 bases; J trimming: 0 bases; junction bases outside the gene matches: 13. For the CDR3, the DNA is TGTGCCAGCAGTGCCCATCCCGGGACAGGGGGACGGAGCACAGATACGCAGTATTTT. Translating gives CASSAHPGTGGRSTDTQYF.

This clone was detected only once. The J gene is TRBJ2-7, the V gene TRBV7-9; 7 bases line up with TRBD1. CDR3 size: 15 residues. J gave up 2 bases and V 3 bases, and 7 bases lay outside the gene matches. Germline values: CDR1 SEHNR, CDR2 FQNEAQ (reference sequence). The CDR3 sequence is CASSFLRGQTYEQYF. CDR3 DNA sequence: TGTGCCAGCAGCTTCTTAAGGGGACAGACCTACGAGCAGTACTTC. The variable domain in full, completed from reference TRBV7-9 and TRBJ2-7, reads DTGVSQNPRHKITKRGQNVTFRCDPISEHNRLYWYRQTLGQGPEFLTYFQNEAQLEKSRLLSDRFSAERPKGSFSTLEIQRTEQGDSAMYLCASSFLRGQTYEQYFGPGTRLTVT.

The chain links TRBV4-1 to TRBJ2-5; D is perhaps TRBD2 (6 bases). Trimming pared 1 base from V and 7 bases from J, leaving 16 bases between. The CDR3 extends over 15 amino acids. Germline lookup yields CDR1 MGHRA and CDR2 YSYEKL. In nucleotides, the CDR3 is TGCGCCAGCAGCCAAGTAGGCTCTAGCGATGGGACCCAGTACTTC. Protein sequence: CASSQVGSSDGTQYF.